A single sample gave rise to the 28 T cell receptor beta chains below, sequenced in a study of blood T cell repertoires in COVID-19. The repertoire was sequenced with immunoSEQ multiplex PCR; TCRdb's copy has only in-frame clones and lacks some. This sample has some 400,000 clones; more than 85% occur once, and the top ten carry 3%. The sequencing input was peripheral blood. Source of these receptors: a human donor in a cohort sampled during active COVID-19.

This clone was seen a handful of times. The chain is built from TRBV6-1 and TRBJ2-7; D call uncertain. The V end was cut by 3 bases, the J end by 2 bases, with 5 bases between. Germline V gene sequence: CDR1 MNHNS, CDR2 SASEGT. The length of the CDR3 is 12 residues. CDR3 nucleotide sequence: TGTGCCAGCAGTGACACTACCTACGAGCAGTACTTC. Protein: CASSDTTYEQYF.

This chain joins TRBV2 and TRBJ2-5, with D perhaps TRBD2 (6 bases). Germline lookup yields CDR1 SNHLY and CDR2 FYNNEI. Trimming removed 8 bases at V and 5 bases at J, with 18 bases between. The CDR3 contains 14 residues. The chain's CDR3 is CASLLPLAFETQYF. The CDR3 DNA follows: TGTGCCAGCCTTCTACCTCTAGCGTTTGAGACCCAGTACTTC. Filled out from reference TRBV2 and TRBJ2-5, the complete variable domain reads EPEVTQTPSHQVTQMGQEVILRCVPISNHLYFYWYRQILGQKVEFLVSFYNNEISEKSEIFDDQFSVERPDGSNFTLKIRSTKLEDSAMYFCASLLPLAFETQYFGPGTRLLVL.

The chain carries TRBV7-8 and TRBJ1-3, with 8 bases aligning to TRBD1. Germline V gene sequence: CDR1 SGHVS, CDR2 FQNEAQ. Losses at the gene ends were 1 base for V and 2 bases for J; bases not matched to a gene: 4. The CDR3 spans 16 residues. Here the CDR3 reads CASSLVSGGAGNTIYF. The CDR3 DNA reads TGTGCCAGCAGCTTAGTGTCAGGGGGCGCTGGAAACACCATATATTTT.

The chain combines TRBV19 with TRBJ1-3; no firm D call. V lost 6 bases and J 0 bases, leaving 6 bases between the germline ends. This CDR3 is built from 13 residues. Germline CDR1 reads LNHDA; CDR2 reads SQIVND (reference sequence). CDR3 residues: CASSQNSGNTIYF. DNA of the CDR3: TGTGCCAGTAGCCAGAACTCTGGAAACACCATATATTTT.

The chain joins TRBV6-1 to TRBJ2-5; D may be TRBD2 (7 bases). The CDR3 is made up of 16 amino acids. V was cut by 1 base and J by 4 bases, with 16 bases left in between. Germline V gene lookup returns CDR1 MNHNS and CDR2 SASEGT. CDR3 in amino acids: CASSEVGGGAGETQYF. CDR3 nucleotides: TGTGCCAGCAGTGAAGTCGGAGGGGGGGCCGGAGAGACCCAGTACTTC.

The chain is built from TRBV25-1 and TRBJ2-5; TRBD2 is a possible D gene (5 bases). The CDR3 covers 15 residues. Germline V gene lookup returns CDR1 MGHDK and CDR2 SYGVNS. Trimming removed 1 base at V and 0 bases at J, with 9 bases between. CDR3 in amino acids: CASSEFSRDQETQYF. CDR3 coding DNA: TGTGCCAGCAGTGAATTTTCGAGGGACCAAGAGACCCAGTACTTC.

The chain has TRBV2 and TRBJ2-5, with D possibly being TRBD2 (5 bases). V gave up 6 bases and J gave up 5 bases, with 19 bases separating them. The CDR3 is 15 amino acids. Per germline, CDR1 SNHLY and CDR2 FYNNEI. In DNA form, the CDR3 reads TGTGCCAGCAGCGAACGGGGTGGGGAGTTGGAGACCCAGTACTTC. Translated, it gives CASSERGGELETQYF.

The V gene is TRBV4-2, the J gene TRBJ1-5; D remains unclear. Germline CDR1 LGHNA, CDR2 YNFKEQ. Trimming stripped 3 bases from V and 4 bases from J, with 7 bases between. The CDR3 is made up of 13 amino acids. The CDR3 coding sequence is TGTGCCAGCAGCCAGGCCCTGAATCAGCCCCAGCATTTT. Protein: CASSQALNQPQHF.

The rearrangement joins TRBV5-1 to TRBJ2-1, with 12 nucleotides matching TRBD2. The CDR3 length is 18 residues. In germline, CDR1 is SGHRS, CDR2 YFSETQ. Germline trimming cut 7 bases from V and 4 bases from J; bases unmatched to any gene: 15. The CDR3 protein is CASRTLTSGGTLYNEQFF. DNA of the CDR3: TGCGCCAGCCGCACCCTAACTAGCGGGGGGACTCTATACAATGAGCAGTTCTTC.

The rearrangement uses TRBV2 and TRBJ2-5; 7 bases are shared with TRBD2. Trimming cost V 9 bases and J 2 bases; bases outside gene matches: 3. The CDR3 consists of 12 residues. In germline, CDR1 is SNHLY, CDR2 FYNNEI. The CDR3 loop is CASAGDQETQYF. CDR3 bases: TGTGCCAGTGCGGGAGATCAAGAGACCCAGTACTTC. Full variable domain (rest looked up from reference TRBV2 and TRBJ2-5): EPEVTQTPSHQVTQMGQEVILRCVPISNHLYFYWYRQILGQKVEFLVSFYNNEISEKSEIFDDQFSVERPDGSNFTLKIRSTKLEDSAMYFCASAGDQETQYFGPGTRLLVL.

In DNA, the CDR3 is TGTGCCAGCAGTCTCCTAGCGGGAGTTACAGATACGCAGTATTTT. Protein product: CASSLLAGVTDTQYF. The chain joins TRBV7-3 to TRBJ2-3; TRBD2 matches 10 bases. V trimming: 6 bases; J trimming: 3 bases; junction bases outside the gene matches: 6. Per germline, CDR1 SGHTA and CDR2 FQGTGA. The CDR3 covers 15 residues.

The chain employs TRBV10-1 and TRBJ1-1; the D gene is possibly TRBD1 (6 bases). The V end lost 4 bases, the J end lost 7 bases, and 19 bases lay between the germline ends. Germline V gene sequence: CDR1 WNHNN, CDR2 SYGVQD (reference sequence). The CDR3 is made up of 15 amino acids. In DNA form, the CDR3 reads TGCGCCAGCAGTGCCCTACAGGGTGGGATGAGTGAAGCTTTCTTT. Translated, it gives CASSALQGGMSEAFF.

This CDR3 is CASSRLAGGAYEQYF. The CDR3 DNA reads TGTGCCAGTAGTAGGCTAGCGGGGGGAGCCTACGAGCAGTACTTC. The rearrangement joins TRBV19 to TRBJ2-7; 11 bases are a match to TRBD2. V dropped 4 bases and J dropped 2; count of bases not matched to a gene: 4. The germline V gene encodes CDR1 LNHDA and CDR2 SQIVND (reference sequence). This CDR3 region has 15 residues.

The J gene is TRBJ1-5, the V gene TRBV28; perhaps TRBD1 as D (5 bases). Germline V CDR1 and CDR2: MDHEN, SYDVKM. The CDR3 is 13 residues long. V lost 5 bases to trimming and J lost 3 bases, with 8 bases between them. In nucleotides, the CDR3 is TGTGCCAGCAGTACAGGATACAATCAGCCCCAGCATTTT. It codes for CASSTGYNQPQHF.

DNA of the CDR3: TGTGCCAGCAGCTTCGGGTCCGGGGAGCTGTTTTTT. It translates to CASSFGSGELFF. The rearrangement uses TRBV13 and TRBJ2-2; D is undetermined. Trimming left V 3 bases short and J 6 bases short, with 5 bases between. The CDR3 length is 12 residues. The germline CDR1 and CDR2 sequences are PRHDT and FYEKMQ (reference sequence).

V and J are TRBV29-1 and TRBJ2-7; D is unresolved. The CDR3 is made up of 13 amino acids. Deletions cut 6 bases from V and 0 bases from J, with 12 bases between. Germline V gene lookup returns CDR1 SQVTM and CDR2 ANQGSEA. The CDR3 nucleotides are TGCAGCGTGGAGCAGACCGGCTCCTACGAGCAGTACTTC. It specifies CSVEQTGSYEQYF.

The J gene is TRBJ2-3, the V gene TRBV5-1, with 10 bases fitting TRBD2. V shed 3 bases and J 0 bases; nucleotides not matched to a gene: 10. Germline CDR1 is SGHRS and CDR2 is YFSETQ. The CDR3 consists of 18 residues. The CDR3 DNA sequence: TGCGCCAGCAGCTCGGACGTCGGACTAGCGGTGAGCACAGATACGCAGTATTTT. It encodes CASSSDVGLAVSTDTQYF.

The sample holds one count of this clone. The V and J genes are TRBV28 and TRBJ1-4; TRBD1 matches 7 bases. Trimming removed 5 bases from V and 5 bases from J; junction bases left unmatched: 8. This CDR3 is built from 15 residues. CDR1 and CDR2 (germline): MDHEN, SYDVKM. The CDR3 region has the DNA TGTGCCAGCAGTCCGAGGACAGGATGGAATGAAAAACTGTTTTTT. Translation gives CASSPRTGWNEKLFF.

As DNA, the CDR3 is TGTGCCAGCAGCGAGCAACCCTACCTACACCCTACGGGTTTGGCGGGCTACACCTTC. It codes for CASSEQPYLHPTGLAGYTF. The genes are TRBV9 and TRBJ1-2; unclear D gene. Looked up from germline, CDR1 is SGDLS and CDR2 is YYNGEE. V shed 3 bases and J shed 8 bases, with 32 bases lying between them. CDR3 size: 19 residues.

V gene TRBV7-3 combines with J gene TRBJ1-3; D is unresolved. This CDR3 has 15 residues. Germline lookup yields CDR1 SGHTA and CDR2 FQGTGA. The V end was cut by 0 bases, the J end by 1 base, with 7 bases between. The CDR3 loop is CASSLTGGSGNTIYF. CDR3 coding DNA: TGTGCCAGCAGCTTAACGGGAGGATCTGGAAACACCATATATTTT. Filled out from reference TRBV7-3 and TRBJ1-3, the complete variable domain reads GAGVSQTPSNKVTEKGKYVELRCDPISGHTALYWYRQSLGQGPEFLIYFQGTGAADDSGLPNDRFFAVRPEGSVSTLKIQRTERGDSAVYLCASSLTGGSGNTIYFGEGSWLTVV.

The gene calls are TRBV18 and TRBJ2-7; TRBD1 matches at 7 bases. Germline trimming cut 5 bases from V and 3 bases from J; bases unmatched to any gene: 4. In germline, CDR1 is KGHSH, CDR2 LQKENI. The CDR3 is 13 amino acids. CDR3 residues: CASSYRTGYEQYF. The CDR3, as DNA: TGTGCCAGCTCATACAGGACAGGCTACGAGCAGTACTTC.

The CDR3 DNA reads as TGTGCCAGCAGCGAGCGGGGGCAGAACACAGATACGCAGTATTTT. This codes for CASSERGQNTDTQYF. The chain employs TRBV11-2 and TRBJ2-3; 8 positions match TRBD2. The ends lost 5 bases at V and 2 bases at J; junction bases unmatched: 6. Germline lookup yields CDR1 SGHAT and CDR2 FQNNGV. The length of the CDR3 is 15 residues. Looking up the rest from reference TRBV11-2 and TRBJ2-3 gives the full variable domain: EAGVAQSPRYKIIEKRQSVAFWCNPISGHATLYWYQQILGQGPKLLIQFQNNGVVDDSQLPKDRFSAERLKGVDSTLKIQPAKLEDSAVYLCASSERGQNTDTQYFGPGTRLTVL.

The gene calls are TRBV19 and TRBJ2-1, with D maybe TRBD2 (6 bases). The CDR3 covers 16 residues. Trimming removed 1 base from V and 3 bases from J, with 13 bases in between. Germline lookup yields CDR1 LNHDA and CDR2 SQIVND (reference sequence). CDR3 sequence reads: CASSIGREALYNEQFF. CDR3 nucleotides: TGTGCCAGTAGTATAGGCAGGGAGGCCCTCTACAATGAGCAGTTCTTC.

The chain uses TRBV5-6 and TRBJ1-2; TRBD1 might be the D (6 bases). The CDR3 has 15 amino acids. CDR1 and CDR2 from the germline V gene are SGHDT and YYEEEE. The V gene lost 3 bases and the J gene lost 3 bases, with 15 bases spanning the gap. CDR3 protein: CASSSPPGVDYGYTF. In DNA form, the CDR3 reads TGTGCCAGCAGCTCGCCGCCAGGGGTCGACTATGGCTACACCTTC.

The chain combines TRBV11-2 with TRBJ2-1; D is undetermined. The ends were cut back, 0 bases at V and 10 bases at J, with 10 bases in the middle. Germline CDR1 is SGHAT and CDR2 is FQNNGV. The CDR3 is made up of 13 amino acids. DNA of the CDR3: TGTGCCAGCAGCTTAGATCAACGGTCCGAGCAGTTCTTC. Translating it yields CASSLDQRSEQFF.

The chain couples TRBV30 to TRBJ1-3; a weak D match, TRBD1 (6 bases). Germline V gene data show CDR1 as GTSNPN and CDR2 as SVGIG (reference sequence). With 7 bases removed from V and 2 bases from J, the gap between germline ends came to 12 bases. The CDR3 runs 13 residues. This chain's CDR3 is CASTRTAGNTIYF. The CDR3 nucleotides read TGTGCCTCCACCCGGACAGCTGGAAACACCATATATTTT.

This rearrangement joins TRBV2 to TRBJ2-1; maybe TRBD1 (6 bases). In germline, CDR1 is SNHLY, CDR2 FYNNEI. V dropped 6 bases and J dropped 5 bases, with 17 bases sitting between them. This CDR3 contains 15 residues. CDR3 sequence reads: CASRRVGAGDNEQFF. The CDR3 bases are TGTGCCAGCAGGAGGGTGGGGGCTGGTGACAATGAGCAGTTCTTC. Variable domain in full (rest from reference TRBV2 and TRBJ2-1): EPEVTQTPSHQVTQMGQEVILRCVPISNHLYFYWYRQILGQKVEFLVSFYNNEISEKSEIFDDQFSVERPDGSNFTLKIRSTKLEDSAMYFCASRRVGAGDNEQFFGPGTRLTVL.

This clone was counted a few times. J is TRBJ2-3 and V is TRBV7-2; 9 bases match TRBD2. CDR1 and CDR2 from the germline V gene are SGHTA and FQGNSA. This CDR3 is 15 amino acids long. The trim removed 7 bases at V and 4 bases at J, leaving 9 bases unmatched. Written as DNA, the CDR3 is TGTGCCAGCACCCAATCGACTAGCGGATCAGATACGCAGTATTTT. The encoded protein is CASTQSTSGSDTQYF. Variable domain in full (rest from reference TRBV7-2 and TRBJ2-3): GAGVSQSPSNKVTEKGKDVELRCDPISGHTALYWYRQSLGQGLEFLIYFQGNSAPDKSGLPSDRFSAERTGGSVSTLTIQRTQQEDSAVYLCASTQSTSGSDTQYFGPGTRLTVL.